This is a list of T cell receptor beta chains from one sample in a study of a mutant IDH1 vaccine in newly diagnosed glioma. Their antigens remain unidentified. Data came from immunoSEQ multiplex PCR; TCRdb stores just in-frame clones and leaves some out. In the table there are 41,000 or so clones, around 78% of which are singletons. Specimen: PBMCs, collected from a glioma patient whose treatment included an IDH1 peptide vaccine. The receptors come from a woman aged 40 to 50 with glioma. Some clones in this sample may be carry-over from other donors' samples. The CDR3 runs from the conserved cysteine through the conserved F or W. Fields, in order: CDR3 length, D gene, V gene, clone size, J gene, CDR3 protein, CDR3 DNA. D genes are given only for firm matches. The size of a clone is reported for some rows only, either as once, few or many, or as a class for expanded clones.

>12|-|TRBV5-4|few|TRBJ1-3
CASTGRGNTIYF
TGTGCCAGCACCGGCAGGGGAAACACCATATATTTT
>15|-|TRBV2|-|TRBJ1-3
CASSEWDLSGNTIYF
TGTGCCAGCAGTGAATGGGATTTATCTGGAAACACCATATATTTT
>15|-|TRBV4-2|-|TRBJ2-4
CASSQVFGVTAIQYF
TGTGCCAGCAGCCAAGTTTTCGGGGTGACGGCCATTCAGTACTTC
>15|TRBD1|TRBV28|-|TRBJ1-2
CASSLPGQAIYGYTF
TGTGCCAGCAGTTTACCCGGACAGGCGATCTATGGCTACACCTTC
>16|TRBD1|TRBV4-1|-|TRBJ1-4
CASSPGQGYLSEKLFF
TGCGCCAGCAGCCCAGGACAGGGGTATCTTAGTGAAAAACTGTTTTTT
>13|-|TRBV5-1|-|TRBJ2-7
CASSLGGYYEQYF
TGCGCCAGCAGCTTGGGGGGATACTACGAGCAGTACTTC
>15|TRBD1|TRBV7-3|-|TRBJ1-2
CASSPGTGVDYGYTF
TGTGCCAGCAGCCCGGGGACAGGGGTGGACTATGGCTACACCTTC
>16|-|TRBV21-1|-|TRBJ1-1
CASSKIGDRGTTEAFF
TGTGCCAGCAGCAAAATTGGGGACAGGGGGACCACTGAAGCTTTCTTT
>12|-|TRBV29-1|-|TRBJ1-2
CSVEEPVYGYTF
TGCAGCGTTGAAGAACCCGTCTATGGCTACACCTTC
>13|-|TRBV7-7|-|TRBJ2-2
CASSPVDTGELFF
TGTGCTAGCAGCCCAGTCGACACCGGGGAGCTGTTTTTT
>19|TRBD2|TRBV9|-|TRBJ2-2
CASSTSPVKSGTFSGELFF
TGTGCCAGCAGCACAAGCCCTGTTAAGAGCGGGACCTTTTCCGGGGAGCTGTTTTTT
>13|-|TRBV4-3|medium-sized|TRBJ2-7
CASSQDRGREQYF
TGCGCCAGCAGCCAAGATCGGGGGCGCGAGCAGTACTTC
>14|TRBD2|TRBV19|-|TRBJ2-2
CASSMGLAGAKLFF
TGTGCCAGTAGTATGGGACTAGCGGGAGCGAAGCTGTTTTTT
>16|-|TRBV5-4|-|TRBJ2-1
CASSLGAPSSYNEQFF
TGTGCCAGCAGCTTGGGGGCTCCCAGCTCCTACAATGAGCAGTTCTTC
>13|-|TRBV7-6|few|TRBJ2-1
CASSLREEGEQFF
TGTGCCAGCAGCTTAAGGGAGGAGGGTGAGCAGTTCTTC
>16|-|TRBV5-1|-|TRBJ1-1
CASSLVGVDRNTEAFF
TGCGCCAGCAGCTTGGTTGGGGTGGACAGAAACACTGAAGCTTTCTTT
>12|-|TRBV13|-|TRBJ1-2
CASSLGLGRTPF
TGTGCCAGCAGCTTAGGCTTGGGCCGAACCCCCTTC
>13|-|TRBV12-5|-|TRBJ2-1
CASGLATSSVQFF
TGTGCTAGTGGTTTGGCTACTAGCTCGGTGCAGTTCTTC
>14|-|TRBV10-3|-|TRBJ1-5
CAISVGNSNQPQHF
TGTGCCATCAGTGTTGGCAATAGCAATCAGCCCCAGCATTTT
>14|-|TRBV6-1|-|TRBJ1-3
CASSPRLGGNTIYF
TGTGCCAGCAGCCCCCGTCTTGGTGGAAACACCATATATTTT
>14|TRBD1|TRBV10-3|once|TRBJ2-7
CAISGGQGAYEQYF
TGTGCCATCAGTGGGGGTCAGGGGGCCTACGAGCAGTACTTC
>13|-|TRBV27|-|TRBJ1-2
CASSSDRNYGYTF
TGTGCCAGCAGCTCTGACAGAAACTATGGCTACACCTTC